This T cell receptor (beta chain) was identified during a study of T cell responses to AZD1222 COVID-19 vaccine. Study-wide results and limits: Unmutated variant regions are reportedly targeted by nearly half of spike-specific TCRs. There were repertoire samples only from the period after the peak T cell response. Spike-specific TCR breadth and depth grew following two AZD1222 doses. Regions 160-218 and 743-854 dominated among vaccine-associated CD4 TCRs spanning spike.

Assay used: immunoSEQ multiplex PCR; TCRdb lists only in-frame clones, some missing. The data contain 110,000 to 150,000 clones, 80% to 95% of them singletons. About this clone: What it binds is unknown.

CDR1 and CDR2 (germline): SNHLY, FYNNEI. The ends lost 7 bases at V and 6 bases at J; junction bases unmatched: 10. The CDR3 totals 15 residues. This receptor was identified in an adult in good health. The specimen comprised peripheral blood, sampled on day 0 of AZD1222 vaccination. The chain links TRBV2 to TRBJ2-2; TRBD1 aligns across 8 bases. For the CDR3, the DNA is TGTGCCAGCAAATCCCGGACAGGGTCCGCCGGGGAGCTGTTTTTT. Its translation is CASKSRTGSAGELFF.